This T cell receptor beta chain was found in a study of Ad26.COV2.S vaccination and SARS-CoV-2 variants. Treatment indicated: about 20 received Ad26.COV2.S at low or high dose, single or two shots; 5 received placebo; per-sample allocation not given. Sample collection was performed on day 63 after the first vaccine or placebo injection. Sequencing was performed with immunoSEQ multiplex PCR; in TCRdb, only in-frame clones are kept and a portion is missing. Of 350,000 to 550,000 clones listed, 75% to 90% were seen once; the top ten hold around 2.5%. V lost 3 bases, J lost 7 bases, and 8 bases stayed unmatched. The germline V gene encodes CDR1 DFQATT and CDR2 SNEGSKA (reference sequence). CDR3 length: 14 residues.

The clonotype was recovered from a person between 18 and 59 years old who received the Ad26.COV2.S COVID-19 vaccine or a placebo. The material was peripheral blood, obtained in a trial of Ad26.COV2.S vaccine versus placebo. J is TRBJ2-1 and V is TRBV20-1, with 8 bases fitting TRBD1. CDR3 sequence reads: CSASRSGGWNEQFF. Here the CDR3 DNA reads TGCAGTGCTAGTCGGTCAGGGGGCTGGAATGAGCAGTTCTTC.